Listed here are 25 T cell receptor beta chains from one sample, sequenced in a study of CD8 T cells in ankylosing spondylitis. TCRdb processed the 5' RACE reads anew with MiXCR; each CDR3 protein has one entry. There are 150,000 to 200,000 distinct CDR3 sequences in the sample; around 10% occur only once, and just under 30% lies in the top ten. Sequencing was done on a sample of blood, either unsorted or a sorted T cell fraction (not recorded which). These receptors were obtained from a male donor with ankylosing spondylitis or in good health (not recorded which).

The chain couples TRBV2 to TRBJ2-5, with a tentative D call TRBD2 (6 bases). The germline V gene has CDR1 SNHLY and CDR2 FYNNEI. V shed 4 bases and J shed 2 bases, with 14 bases lying between them. The CDR3 runs 15 residues. CDR3 in DNA: TGTGCCAGCAGTGTCGGGGGACGTCCGCAAGAGACCCAGTACTTC. Translated: CASSVGGRPQETQYF.

This clonotype was recorded at least ten times. The V gene is TRBV29-1, the J gene TRBJ2-5; no reliable D call. Trimming cost V 4 bases and J 1 base, with 10 bases left between them. Looked up from germline, CDR1 is SQVTM and CDR2 is ANQGSEA. This CDR3 comprises 13 residues. The CDR3 DNA reads TGCAGCGTTGGGACGGTCCTCCAAGAGACCCAGTACTTC. Amino acids: CSVGTVLQETQYF.

The chain combines TRBV28 with TRBJ2-2; D is perhaps TRBD2 (6 bases). Trimming stripped 8 bases from V and 0 bases from J, with 10 bases between. Germline V lookup: CDR1 MDHEN, CDR2 SYDVKM. The CDR3 sequence is 14 residues long. CDR3 nucleotides: TGTGCCAGCGGGGGGAACTCGAACACCGGGGAGCTGTTTTTT. Amino acid sequence: CASGGNSNTGELFF.

This clonotype was seen many times. This chain joins TRBV29-1 and TRBJ1-2; 8 bases align to TRBD1. The CDR3 length is 11 residues. V was clipped by 6 bases and J by 6 bases; unmatched bases: 3. Germline-derived CDR1 and CDR2 are SQVTM and ANQGSEA. As DNA, the CDR3 is TGCAGCGTAGGACAGGGCCATGGCTACACCTTC. The encoded protein is CSVGQGHGYTF.

This clonotype was counted many times. The chain uses TRBV20-1 and TRBJ2-1; D gene ambiguous. There are 12 residues in the CDR3. Germline V gives CDR1 DFQATT, CDR2 SNEGSKA (reference sequence). CDR3 in DNA: TGCAGGGCCTCTGGATCCTACAATGAGCAGTTCTTC. This encodes CRASGSYNEQFF.

This clonotype was recorded a few times. V usage is TRBV20-1 and J usage is TRBJ2-5; tentatively, D is TRBD2 (7 bases). This CDR3 has 15 residues. Trimming cost V 5 bases and J 1 base, with 17 bases left between them. CDR1 and CDR2 from the germline V gene are DFQATT and SNEGSKA (reference sequence). This chain's CDR3 is CSAPSGGAFQETQYF. The DNA for the CDR3 is TGCAGTGCTCCCTCGGGGGGCGCGTTCCAAGAGACCCAGTACTTC.

The gene calls are TRBV10-1 and TRBJ2-3; D is possibly TRBD2 (6 bases). In germline, CDR1 is WNHNN, CDR2 SYGVQD (reference sequence). The CDR3 has 15 amino acids. The V and J ends lost 0 bases and 1 base respectively, with 8 bases between them. This CDR3 is CASSESSSGTDTQYF. Here the CDR3 DNA reads TGCGCCAGCAGTGAGTCTTCTAGCGGCACAGATACGCAGTATTTT.

In its sample, this clonotype was seen a few times. The genes are TRBV3-1 and TRBJ1-5; no clear D. V lost 3 bases and J lost 6, with 12 bases in between. Germline V CDR1 and CDR2: LGHDT, YNNKEL (reference sequence). The CDR3 runs 14 residues. Here the CDR3 reads CASSQNSGGQPQHF. CDR3 DNA: TGTGCCAGCAGCCAGAACAGCGGAGGTCAGCCCCAGCATTTT.

This clonotype was counted at least ten times. The chain combines TRBV11-2 with TRBJ2-3; perhaps TRBD1 as D (5 bases). V was cut by 0 bases and J by 6 bases, with 10 bases left in between. Looked up from germline, CDR1 is SGHAT and CDR2 is FQNNGV. This CDR3 is built from 14 residues. CDR3 sequence reads: CASSLDLKGDTQYF. In DNA form, the CDR3 reads TGTGCCAGCAGCTTAGATCTAAAGGGGGATACGCAGTATTTT.

This clonotype has a handful of counts. The chain links TRBV2 to TRBJ2-1; D assignment may be TRBD1 or TRBD2 (5 bases each). Trimming stripped 5 bases from V and 7 bases from J, with 21 bases between. This CDR3 is 16 amino acids long. Germline V lookup: CDR1 SNHLY, CDR2 FYNNEI. This CDR3 is CASSLSSGRRWNEQFF. Here the CDR3 DNA reads TGTGCCAGCAGTCTAAGTTCGGGACGTCGCTGGAATGAGCAGTTCTTC.

In this sample, this clonotype turned up many times. The rearrangement joins TRBV6-4 to TRBJ2-2; either TRBD1 or TRBD2 may fit D (5 bases each). Germline values: CDR1 MRHNA, CDR2 SNTAGT. The CDR3 consists of 14 residues. The V gene lost 5 bases and the J gene lost 7 bases, with 14 bases spanning the gap. The CDR3 is CASSYLRGVGELFF. The CDR3 DNA follows: TGTGCCAGCAGTTATCTCCGGGGCGTCGGGGAGCTGTTTTTT.

The rearrangement joins TRBV5-1 to TRBJ2-7; 9 bases agree with TRBD2. The junction had 4 bases not matched to a gene; V was cut back by 3 bases and J by 0 bases. Germline V gene sequence: CDR1 SGHRS, CDR2 YFSETQ. The CDR3 is made up of 15 amino acids. In nucleotides, the CDR3 is TGCGCCAGCAGCTGGGCTAGCGGGGCCTCCTACGAGCAGTACTTC. Its translation is CASSWASGASYEQYF.

The V call is TRBV18, the J call TRBJ1-6; D is possibly TRBD1 (6 bases). The CDR3 runs to 15 residues. Germline V lookup: CDR1 KGHSH, CDR2 LQKENI. V was cut by 4 bases and J by 13 bases, with 20 bases left in between. CDR3 residues: CASSQTGTEGSPLHF. CDR3 nucleotide sequence: TGTGCCAGCTCACAAACAGGGACCGAAGGTTCGCCCCTCCACTTT.

Remarks on this clonotype: A much larger clone differs from this one at a single base, so this may be a read error. DNA for the CDR3: TGTGTCAGCAGTAGTACTAGCGGGACAGATACGCAGTATTTT. It encodes CVSSSTSGTDTQYF. The chain has TRBV3-1 and TRBJ2-3; TRBD2 matches at 9 bases. This CDR3 contains 14 residues. The germline CDR1 and CDR2 sequences are LGHDT and YNNKEL (reference sequence).

This clonotype was detected many times. The CDR3 DNA is TGCAGTGCTAGACCCCTCAACAGGGAGTCTTACAATGAGCAGTTCTTC. Its protein product is CSARPLNRESYNEQFF. This rearrangement joins TRBV20-1 to TRBJ2-1, with D possibly matching TRBD1 (6 bases). The CDR3 has 16 residues. With 2 bases removed from V and 4 bases from J, the gap between germline ends came to 18 bases. CDR1 is DFQATT, CDR2 SNEGSKA, per germline (reference sequence).

This clonotype appeared many times. J is TRBJ1-1 and V is TRBV5-6; D might be TRBD1 (6 bases). The V and J ends lost 4 bases and 7 bases respectively, with 17 bases between them. The CDR3 has 14 amino acids. Germline V gene data show CDR1 as SGHDT and CDR2 as YYEEEE. In nucleotides, the CDR3 is TGTGCCAGCAGCCCGAGATTGGACAGCTATGAAGCTTTCTTT. Residues: CASSPRLDSYEAFF.

This clonotype showed up many times. V gene TRBV7-2 combines with J gene TRBJ1-5; D gene uncertain. The germline V gene encodes CDR1 SGHTA and CDR2 FQGNSA. There are 13 residues in the CDR3. V lost 1 base and J 5 bases, leaving 6 bases between the germline ends. The CDR3 DNA reads TGTGCCAGCAGCTTAGTGGGTCATCAGCCCCAGCATTTT. Encoded protein: CASSLVGHQPQHF.

This clonotype came up many times. The chain recombines TRBV4-1 with TRBJ2-3; D is undetermined. The length of the CDR3 is 15 residues. Trimming stripped 1 base from V and 0 bases from J, with 8 bases between. In germline, CDR1 is MGHRA, CDR2 YSYEKL. The CDR3 loop reads CASSQAVASTDTQYF. The CDR3 DNA reads as TGCGCCAGCAGCCAAGCGGTGGCTAGCACAGATACGCAGTATTTT.

This clonotype was detected only a few times. The chain couples TRBV5-1 to TRBJ2-7, with 10 bases aligning to TRBD1. The CDR3 covers 15 residues. The V segment lost 4 bases and the J segment 6 bases; nucleotides outside the gene matches: 10. CDR1 SGHRS and CDR2 YFSETQ come from the germline V gene. The CDR3 sequence: CASSRAGTGASEQYF. The CDR3 DNA reads TGCGCCAGCAGCCGGGCGGGGACAGGGGCCTCCGAGCAGTACTTC.

This clonotype was picked up a small number of times. This chain uses TRBV25-1 with TRBJ2-6, with a tentative D call TRBD2 (5 bases). CDR1 is MGHDK, CDR2 SYGVNS, per germline. This CDR3 is built from 15 residues. Trimming took 6 bases from V and 2 from J, leaving 11 bases between them. The CDR3 region has the DNA TGTGCCAGCAGCGAAAGAGGGACTGGGGCCAACGTCCTGACTTTC. Translating gives CASSERGTGANVLTF.

This clonotype was detected ten times or more. The chain employs TRBV3-1 and TRBJ2-7; 10 bases align to TRBD2. The CDR3 runs 12 residues. The trim removed 4 bases at V and 7 bases at J, leaving 1 base unmatched. The germline gives CDR1 LGHDT, CDR2 YNNKEL (reference sequence). CDR3 in amino acids: CASSPLAGEQYF. The CDR3 DNA sequence: TGTGCCAGCAGCCCACTAGCGGGAGAGCAGTACTTC.

The sample holds a few counts of this clonotype. The chain employs TRBV7-2 and TRBJ1-1; D is perhaps TRBD1 (5 bases). This CDR3 spans 15 amino acids. Germline V gene sequence: CDR1 SGHTA, CDR2 FQGNSA. Trimming pared 5 bases from V and 1 base from J, leaving 14 bases between. Here the CDR3 DNA reads TGTGCCAGCAGCCGCGACAGATCATCGAACACTGAAGCTTTCTTT. This sequence encodes CASSRDRSSNTEAFF.

DNA for the CDR3: TGTGCCAGCAGCTCGGCAGGTTCTCCGTTGGAGACCCAGTACTTC. This sequence encodes CASSSAGSPLETQYF. The chain links TRBV7-9 to TRBJ2-5; D remains unclear. The CDR3 has 15 residues. The V gene lost 4 bases and the J gene lost 5 bases, with 17 bases spanning the gap. Germline loops: CDR1 SEHNR, CDR2 FQNEAQ (reference sequence). Full variable domain (rest looked up from reference TRBV7-9 and TRBJ2-5): DTGVSQNPRHKITKRGQNVTFRCDPISEHNRLYWYRQTLGQGPEFLTYFQNEAQLEKSRLLSDRFSAERPKGSFSTLEIQRTEQGDSAMYLCASSSAGSPLETQYFGPGTRLLVL.

The gene calls are TRBV20-1 and TRBJ1-5, with D perhaps matching TRBD1 (5 bases). This CDR3 has 15 residues. From germline, CDR1 is DFQATT and CDR2 SNEGSKA (reference sequence). Trimming removed 0 bases from V and 3 bases from J, with 12 bases in between. The CDR3 sequence is CSAREKGRPNQPQHF. The CDR3 nucleotides are TGCAGTGCTAGAGAGAAGGGGAGGCCCAATCAGCCCCAGCATTTT.

In regard to this clonotype: At one end the junction does not follow the germline gene, possibly because of a read error. The chain has TRBV12-3 or TRBV12-4 and TRBJ2-7; weak D call: TRBD1 (5 bases). There are 13 residues in the CDR3. CDR3 residues: CTSRTRASYEQYF. The CDR3 DNA sequence: TGTACCAGCAGAACCAGGGCTTCCTACGAGCAGTACTTC.